These 23 T cell receptor beta chains came from one sample sequenced in a study of a mutant IDH1 vaccine in newly diagnosed glioma. Their antigens are not known. Documented time point: week 5, during vaccination. Topical imiquimod was applied with each vaccine dose, which held 300 ug of mutant IDH1 20-mer peptide. Profiled with immunoSEQ multiplex PCR; TCRdb holds only in-frame clones, not every one. The sample carries 50,000 to 75,000 clones, around 84% recorded once. The sequences come from PBMCs, collected from a glioma patient whose treatment included an IDH1 peptide vaccine. Source of these receptors: a woman aged 45-60 years with glioma.

V gene TRBV7-9 combines with J gene TRBJ1-2; TRBD1 might be the D (5 bases). The CDR3 consists of 13 residues. The germline CDR1 and CDR2 sequences are SEHNR and FQNEAQ (reference sequence). The V end lost 5 bases, the J end lost 4 bases, and 11 bases lay between the germline ends. For the CDR3, the DNA is TGTGCCAGCAGCATCGGGACGGTCTATGGCTACACCTTC. Translating gives CASSIGTVYGYTF.

V gene TRBV11-2 combines with J gene TRBJ1-2, with 9 bases matching TRBD1. Trimming took 5 bases from V and 2 from J; bases not matched to a gene: 0. This CDR3 contains 13 residues. CDR1 SGHAT and CDR2 FQNNGV come from the germline V gene. The CDR3 sequence is CASSGTGNYGYTF. The DNA for the CDR3 is TGTGCCAGCAGCGGGACAGGGAACTATGGCTACACCTTC.

The rearrangement uses TRBV7-2 and TRBJ2-1, with D possibly being TRBD1 (5 bases). The CDR3 has 15 residues. Germline V CDR1 and CDR2: SGHTA, FQGNSA. Deletions cut 1 base from V and 9 bases from J, with 16 bases between. In DNA, the CDR3 is TGTGCCAGCAGCTTAGGCCAGGGAACCGTGGGTGAGCAGTTCTTC. Translated, it gives CASSLGQGTVGEQFF.

This clone was detected only once. The chain employs TRBV13 and TRBJ1-2; 7 positions match TRBD1. Germline-derived CDR1 and CDR2 are PRHDT and FYEKMQ (reference sequence). Unmatched junction bases numbered 2, after V lost 0 bases and J lost 1 base. There are 15 residues in the CDR3. The CDR3 bases are TGTGCCAGCAGCTTAGGAGACAGGGATAACTATGGCTACACCTTC. Its translation is CASSLGDRDNYGYTF.

CDR3 sequence: CASSEGTGGYEQFF. For the CDR3, the DNA is TGTGCCAGCAGTGAAGGGACAGGGGGCTATGAGCAGTTCTTC. The V gene is TRBV6-1, the J gene TRBJ2-1, with 11 bases lining up with TRBD1. There are 14 residues in the CDR3. Unmatched junction bases numbered 1, after V lost 1 base and J lost 8 bases. Germline CDR1 MNHNS, CDR2 SASEGT.

V usage is TRBV14 and J usage is TRBJ1-2; D is perhaps TRBD1 (5 bases). This CDR3 is 16 amino acids long. Germline CDR1 is SGHDN and CDR2 is FVKESK. Deletions cut 1 base from V and 4 bases from J, with 16 bases between. The CDR3 DNA reads as TGTGCCAGCAGCCAAGGGGGCAAGGGACTATCCTATGGCTACACCTTC. Translation: CASSQGGKGLSYGYTF.

The chain has TRBV18 and TRBJ1-2; the D gene is possibly TRBD1 (5 bases). This CDR3 has 13 residues. V lost 4 bases to trimming and J lost 3 bases, with 9 bases between them. Germline V CDR1 and CDR2: KGHSH, LQKENI. The CDR3 nucleotides are TGTGCCAGCTCACGGGGGAGGGACTATGGCTACACCTTC. Its translation is CASSRGRDYGYTF.

V and J are TRBV18 and TRBJ1-1; D is unclear. From germline, CDR1 is KGHSH and CDR2 LQKENI. The CDR3 length is 15 residues. Trimming stripped 4 bases from V and 5 bases from J, with 17 bases between. The CDR3 DNA follows: TGTGCCAGCTCACTCCCTCGGGGTGTTGGGACTGAAGCTTTCTTT. Its translation is CASSLPRGVGTEAFF.

The chain links TRBV19 to TRBJ1-6; 9 bases are shared with TRBD1. Per germline, CDR1 LNHDA and CDR2 SQIVND (reference sequence). CDR3 length: 14 amino acids. V trimming: 5 bases; J trimming: 19 bases; junction bases outside the gene matches: 15. The CDR3 nucleotides read TGTGCCAGTAGTGGCCGAAACGGGACAGGGAGGGTGCACTTT. This translates into CASSGRNGTGRVHF. The variable domain in full, completed from reference TRBV19 and TRBJ1-6, reads DGGITQSPKYLFRKEGQNVTLSCEQNLNHDAMYWYRQDPGQGLRLIYYSQIVNDFQKGDIAEGYSVSREKKESFPLTVTSAQKNPTAFYLCASSGRNGTGRVHFGNGTRLTVT.

This chain connects TRBV30 to TRBJ1-6; weak D call: TRBD1 (5 bases). Germline V gives CDR1 GTSNPN, CDR2 SVGIG (reference sequence). The ends were cut back, 0 bases at V and 9 bases at J, with 21 bases in the middle. This CDR3 has 17 residues. The CDR3: CAWSVRRPPGGGSPLHF. The CDR3 DNA is TGTGCCTGGAGTGTACGTCGGCCCCCGGGTGGGGGTTCACCCCTCCACTTT. Supplemented by reference TRBV30 and TRBJ1-6, the full variable domain reads SQTIHQWPATLVQPVGSPLSLECTVEGTSNPNLYWYRQAAGRGLQLLFYSVGIGQISSEVPQNLSASRPQDRQFILSSKKLLLSDSGFYLCAWSVRRPPGGGSPLHFGNGTRLTVT.

The chain has TRBV19 and TRBJ2-7, with D possibly TRBD2 on 5 matching bases. Trimming left V 5 bases short and J 3 bases short, with 14 bases between. The CDR3 totals 14 residues. CDR1 and CDR2 from the germline V gene are LNHDA and SQIVND (reference sequence). Here the CDR3 reads CASSPGLYGYEQYF. CDR3 in DNA: TGTGCCAGTAGTCCCGGACTGTACGGCTACGAGCAGTACTTC.

The chain has TRBV15 and TRBJ2-7; 9 nucleotides line up with TRBD2. V gave up 1 base and J gave up 7 bases; unmatched junction bases: 8. CDR1 and CDR2 (germline): LNHNV, YYDKDF (reference sequence). The CDR3 spans 15 residues. The CDR3 loop reads CATSRVPLAGEEQYF. The DNA for the CDR3 is TGTGCCACCAGCAGAGTGCCTTTAGCGGGGGAGGAGCAGTACTTC.

V gene TRBV7-8 combines with J gene TRBJ1-4; D gene uncertain. The CDR3 totals 15 residues. Germline CDR1 reads SGHVS; CDR2 reads FQNEAQ. The V end lost 6 bases, the J end lost 0 bases, and 11 bases lay between the germline ends. The CDR3 DNA follows: TGTGCCAGCAGGCGTTACTCCGCAACTAATGAAAAACTGTTTTTT. It is translated as CASRRYSATNEKLFF.

In this sample, this clone turned up once. CDR3 region: CASSAPGDGYTF. The CDR3 nucleotides read TGTGCCAGCAGCGCGCCAGGGGATGGCTACACCTTC. The rearrangement joins TRBV9 to TRBJ1-2; D is perhaps TRBD1 (6 bases). The V gene's germline CDR1 is SGDLS and CDR2 YYNGEE. CDR3 length: 12 residues. The V gene lost 3 bases and the J gene lost 6 bases, with 9 bases spanning the gap.

This chain links TRBV5-4 with TRBJ1-2; a weak D match, TRBD1 (6 bases). The V gene lost 0 bases and the J gene lost 3 bases, with 15 bases spanning the gap. CDR1 is SGHNT and CDR2 is YYREEE in the germline V gene (reference sequence). This CDR3 region has 16 residues. DNA for the CDR3: TGTGCCAGCAGCTTGGAGGGGGGGCTGAAGGACTATGGCTACACCTTC. This encodes CASSLEGGLKDYGYTF.

This clone has a single count. This chain links TRBV2 with TRBJ1-3, with 7 bases that match TRBD1. V was clipped by 7 bases and J by 0 bases; unmatched bases: 9. Germline V gene lookup returns CDR1 SNHLY and CDR2 FYNNEI. This CDR3 spans 16 amino acids. The CDR3 spells CASTQGQIDSGNTIYF. CDR3 in DNA: TGTGCCAGCACCCAGGGACAGATTGACTCTGGAAACACCATATATTTT.

The chain is built from TRBV4-2 and TRBJ2-3; 9 bases line up with TRBD1. Per the germline V gene, CDR1 is LGHNA and CDR2 is YNFKEQ. The V segment lost 0 bases and the J segment 3 bases; nucleotides outside the gene matches: 1. CDR3 length: 15 residues. The DNA of the CDR3 is TGTGCCAGCAGCCAAGAGGACAGGGGTACAGATACGCAGTATTTT. Protein sequence: CASSQEDRGTDTQYF.

The rearrangement uses TRBV9 and TRBJ1-2; D might be TRBD1 (5 bases). V was shortened by 3 bases and J by 4 bases, with 13 bases between the two germline ends. The CDR3 contains 14 residues. Per germline, CDR1 SGDLS and CDR2 YYNGEE. The CDR3 DNA follows: TGTGCCAGCAGCGGCGGGGGTAGTAGCTATGGCTACACCTTC. Translated, it gives CASSGGGSSYGYTF.

The rearrangement links TRBV5-1 to TRBJ2-5; D possibly corresponds to TRBD2 (5 bases). The CDR3 covers 13 residues. Trimming removed 7 bases at V and 5 bases at J, with 15 bases between. CDR1 is SGHRS, CDR2 YFSETQ, per germline. This CDR3 is CASSAGSGETQYF. For the CDR3, the DNA is TGCGCCAGCTCCGCGGGTTCGGGGGAGACCCAGTACTTC.

This clone appeared a single time. The V call is TRBV27, the J call TRBJ2-2; D is possibly TRBD1 or TRBD2 (6 bases each). V lost 7 bases and J lost 3, with 18 bases in between. The V gene's germline CDR1 is MNHEY and CDR2 SMNVEV (reference sequence). The CDR3 is 16 amino acids. This CDR3 reads CASTGDAGGDTGELFF. For the CDR3, the DNA is TGTGCCAGCACCGGTGACGCCGGGGGCGACACCGGGGAGCTGTTTTTT.

Only a few counts were recorded for this clone. The chain recombines TRBV6-5 with TRBJ1-6; D gene unclear. Deletions cut 9 bases from V and 0 bases from J, with 12 bases between. The CDR3 is 15 amino acids. Germline-derived CDR1 and CDR2 are MNHEY and SVGAGI. The CDR3 bases are TGTGCCAGTCGCCCGAAGAGCTCCTATAATTCACCCCTCCACTTT. Its protein is CASRPKSSYNSPLHF.

The V and J genes are TRBV9 and TRBJ2-7; no definite D call. This CDR3 has 13 residues. Trimming stripped 0 bases from V and 5 bases from J, with 9 bases between. CDR1 is SGDLS and CDR2 is YYNGEE in the germline V gene. The CDR3 nucleotides are TGTGCCAGCAGCGTAGACCGAATTAACGAGCAGTACTTC. Amino acid sequence: CASSVDRINEQYF.

The chain recombines TRBV7-2 with TRBJ1-4; D is ambiguous. CDR3 length equals 13 residues. Per germline, CDR1 SGHTA and CDR2 FQGNSA. The germline V and J ends were trimmed by 5 bases and 4 bases, with 8 bases remaining between them. CDR3 region: CASSRDYNEKLFF. DNA of the CDR3: TGTGCCAGCAGCCGAGACTATAATGAAAAACTGTTTTTT. Based on the CDR3 plus reference TRBV7-2 and TRBJ1-4, the full variable domain is GAGVSQSPSNKVTEKGKDVELRCDPISGHTALYWYRQSLGQGLEFLIYFQGNSAPDKSGLPSDRFSAERTGGSVSTLTIQRTQQEDSAVYLCASSRDYNEKLFFGSGTQLSVL.